This section outlines one TCR beta chain sequence together with its context. Using unique molecular identifiers, the investigators prepared the TCRbeta library. TCRdb passed the PCR reads through MiXCR, listing each CDR3 protein once. Of about 830,000 distinct CDR3 sequences listed, 15% to 20% are singletons. The sample is drawn from a study of T-cell reconstitution after alpha-beta-depleted transplantation in children. Trimming cost V 7 bases and J 2 bases; bases outside gene matches: 11. Germline CDR1 is SGHRS and CDR2 is YFSETQ. CDR3 length: 15 residues. The chain uses TRBV5-1 and TRBJ2-7; 8 bases map to TRBD2. The sample was PBMCs, mostly from graft donor cells, taken 360 days after TCRalphabeta/CD19-depleted stem cell transplant. The TCR was taken from a male patient younger than 18 who had a stem cell transplant for acute lymphoblastic leukemia, so the T cells may come from the graft donor. The DNA for the CDR3 is TGCGCCAGCGCCGCGGGGGGCGCTACCCCCTACGAGCAGTACTTC. Protein product: CASAAGGATPYEQYF.